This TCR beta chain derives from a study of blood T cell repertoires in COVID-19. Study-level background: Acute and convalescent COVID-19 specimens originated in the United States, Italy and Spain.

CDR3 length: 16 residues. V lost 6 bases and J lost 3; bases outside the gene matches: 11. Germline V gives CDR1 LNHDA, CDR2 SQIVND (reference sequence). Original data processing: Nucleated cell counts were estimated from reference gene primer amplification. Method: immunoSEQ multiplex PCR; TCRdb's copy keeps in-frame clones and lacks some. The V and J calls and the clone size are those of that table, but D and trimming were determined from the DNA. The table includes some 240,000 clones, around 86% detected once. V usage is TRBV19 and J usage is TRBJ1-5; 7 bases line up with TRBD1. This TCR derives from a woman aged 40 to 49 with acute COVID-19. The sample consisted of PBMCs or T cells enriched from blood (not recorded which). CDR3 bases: TGTGCCAGTAGAGAGACAGGGATGGGGGCCAATCAGCCCCAGCATTTT. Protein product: CASRETGMGANQPQHF.